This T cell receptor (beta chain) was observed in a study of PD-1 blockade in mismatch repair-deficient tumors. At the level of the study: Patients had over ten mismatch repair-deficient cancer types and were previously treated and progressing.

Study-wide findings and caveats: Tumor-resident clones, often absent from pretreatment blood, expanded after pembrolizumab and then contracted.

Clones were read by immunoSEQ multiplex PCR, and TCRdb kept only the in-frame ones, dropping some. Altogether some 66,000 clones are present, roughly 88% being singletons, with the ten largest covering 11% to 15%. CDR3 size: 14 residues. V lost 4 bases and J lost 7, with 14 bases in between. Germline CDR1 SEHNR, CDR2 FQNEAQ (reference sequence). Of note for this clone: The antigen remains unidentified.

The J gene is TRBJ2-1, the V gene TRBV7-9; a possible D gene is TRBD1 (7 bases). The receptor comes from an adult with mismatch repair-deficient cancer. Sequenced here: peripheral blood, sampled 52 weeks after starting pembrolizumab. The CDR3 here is CASSSGGLRNEQFF. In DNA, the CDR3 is TGTGCCAGCAGCTCAGGGGGACTGCGGAATGAGCAGTTCTTC.